This TCR beta chain was observed in a study of T cells in Graves' hyperthyroidism and ophthalmopathy. The ends lost 8 bases at V and 0 bases at J; junction bases unmatched: 10. Germline assignment: CDR1 MDHEN and CDR2 SYDVKM. The CDR3 runs 17 residues. There were TCR beta CDR3 regions amplified from RNA transcripts. HTBI primers drove first-round RT-PCR of the TCR CDR3. In TCRdb, the multiplex PCR reads were re-called with MiXCR into one record per CDR3 protein. Of under 600,000 distinct CDR3 sequences listed, 16% were seen once; the top ten hold roughly 3.4%. Diagnoses were made from clinical symptoms, serum measures (thyroxine and TRAb), thyroid ultrasound and orbital computed tomography. This clonotype appeared many times.

Source material: blood. V and J are TRBV28 and TRBJ1-5; 10 bases are shared with TRBD1. The source of this sequence is a woman in her forties with Graves' ophthalmopathy. The CDR3 sequence is CASRRDRGTYSNQPQHF. DNA of the CDR3: TGTGCCAGCCGCCGGGACAGGGGAACGTATAGCAATCAGCCCCAGCATTTT.